This T cell receptor beta chain was found in a study of T-cell memory formation after mild COVID-19. Study-level points and caveats: Memory from before infection featured some responding clones, which suggests cross-reactive memory joined.

Germline V gene data show CDR1 as MNHEY and CDR2 as SVGAGI. This CDR3 has 16 residues. V was pared by 5 bases and J by 0 bases, with 5 bases of the junction left unmatched. 5'RACE primed from the constant segment yielded TCR alpha and TCR beta cDNA libraries bearing sample barcodes and UMIs. Using its own MiXCR run on the 5' RACE reads, TCRdb lists one record per CDR3 protein. The sample holds about 160,000 distinct CDR3 sequences, 25% to 40% seen once. Only a few counts were recorded for this clonotype. Its specificity is not known. The sample comprised PBMCs or a T cell subset sorted from them (not recorded which). This TCR was sampled from an adult woman who had mild COVID-19 (a few samples of this study predate the infection). Cell type and time point are not known. The chain recombines TRBV6-5 with TRBJ2-1, with 9 bases identical to TRBD2. The CDR3 region has the DNA TGTGCCAGCAGTGAGACTAGCGGCAGCTCCTACAATGAGCAGTTCTTC. Its translation: CASSETSGSSYNEQFF.